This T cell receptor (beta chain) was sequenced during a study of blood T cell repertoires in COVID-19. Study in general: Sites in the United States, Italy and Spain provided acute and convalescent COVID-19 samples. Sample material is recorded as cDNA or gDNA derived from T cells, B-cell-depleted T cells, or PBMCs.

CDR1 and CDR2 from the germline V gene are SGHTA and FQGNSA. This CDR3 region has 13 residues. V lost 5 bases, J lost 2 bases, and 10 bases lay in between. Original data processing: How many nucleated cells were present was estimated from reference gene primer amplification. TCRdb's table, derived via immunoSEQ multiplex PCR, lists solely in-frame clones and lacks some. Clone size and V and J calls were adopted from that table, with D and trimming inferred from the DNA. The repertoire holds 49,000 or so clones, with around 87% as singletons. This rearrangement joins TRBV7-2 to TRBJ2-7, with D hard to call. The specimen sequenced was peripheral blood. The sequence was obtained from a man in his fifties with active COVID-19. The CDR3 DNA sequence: TGTGCCAGCAGCCCTGGCAACGCCTACGAGCAGTACTTC. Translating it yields CASSPGNAYEQYF.